These 11 T cell receptor beta chains came from one sample sequenced in a study of blood T cell repertoires in COVID-19. Generated by immunoSEQ multiplex PCR, the TCRdb table keeps only in-frame clones and is missing some. The data show about 180,000 clones, with around 80% seen just once and 15% to 20% held by the top ten. The sample taken for sequencing was PBMCs or T cells enriched from blood (not recorded which). The receptors here all came from a woman between 45 and 60 years old who had recovered from COVID-19.

This rearrangement joins TRBV24-1 to TRBJ2-3, with 12 bases identical to TRBD2. This CDR3 comprises 17 residues. V shed 7 bases and J 4 bases; nucleotides not matched to a gene: 11. CDR1 KGHDR and CDR2 SFDVKD come from the germline V gene. The CDR3 sequence: CATSESTSGSFADTQYF. CDR3 DNA: TGTGCCACCAGCGAATCGACTAGCGGGAGTTTCGCAGATACGCAGTATTTT.

This rearrangement joins TRBV4-2 to TRBJ2-5, with D possibly matching TRBD2 (5 bases). V shed 4 bases and J shed 2 bases, with 14 bases lying between them. This CDR3 has 15 residues. The V gene's germline CDR1 is LGHNA and CDR2 YNFKEQ. In DNA form, the CDR3 reads TGTGCCAGCAGCCCCAGTGGGCCGGGGCAAGAGACCCAGTACTTC. Translation gives CASSPSGPGQETQYF.

This clone was observed a few times. The CDR3 loop is CASSEAGPLGYTF. The DNA of the CDR3 is TGTGCCAGCAGTGAGGCCGGCCCACTCGGCTACACCTTC. This chain joins TRBV12-3 or TRBV12-4 and TRBJ1-2; no clear D gene. The V and J ends lost 5 bases and 8 bases respectively, with 15 bases between them. The CDR3 has 13 amino acids.

The chain has TRBV4-1 and TRBJ2-1; tentative D call: TRBD2 (5 bases). Trimming shortened V by 0 bases and J by 4 bases, and 7 bases separated the two germline ends. CDR1 and CDR2 from the germline V gene are MGHRA and YSYEKL. The CDR3 spans 14 residues. CDR3 residues: CASSQDTGYNEQFF. The DNA of the CDR3 is TGCGCCAGCAGCCAAGATACGGGGTACAATGAGCAGTTCTTC.

This clone was detected only a few times. The chain employs TRBV30 and TRBJ1-2; D gene ambiguous. The germline V gene has CDR1 GTSNPN and CDR2 SVGIG (reference sequence). The CDR3 consists of 11 residues. V lost 3 bases to trimming and J lost 4 bases, with 6 bases between them. The CDR3 here is CAWSSSYGYTF. The CDR3 DNA reads as TGTGCCTGGAGCTCCTCCTATGGCTACACCTTC.

The count of this clone is one. The V call is TRBV2, the J call TRBJ1-4; D remains ambiguous. CDR1 is SNHLY and CDR2 is FYNNEI in the germline V gene. V gave up 10 bases and J gave up 8 bases, with 8 bases separating them. There are 10 residues in the CDR3. The CDR3 loop reads CATAGEKLFF. The CDR3 nucleotides are TGTGCCACAGCCGGGGAAAAACTGTTTTTT.

The V call is TRBV6-4, the J call TRBJ1-1, with D perhaps matching TRBD1 (6 bases). The CDR3 totals 13 residues. Per germline, CDR1 MRHNA and CDR2 SNTAGT. V lost 4 bases and J 8 bases, leaving 14 bases between the germline ends. Here the CDR3 reads CASSAHSGTEAFF. The CDR3 DNA follows: TGTGCCAGCAGTGCCCACTCCGGGACAGAAGCTTTCTTT.

The chain couples TRBV11-2 to TRBJ1-1; 10 bases line up with TRBD1. CDR1 is SGHAT, CDR2 FQNNGV, per germline. Trimming took 5 bases from V and 4 from J; bases not matched to a gene: 7. CDR3 length: 15 residues. The CDR3 loop is CASSPTGGGGTEAFF. In nucleotides, the CDR3 is TGTGCCAGCAGCCCGACAGGGGGCGGGGGCACTGAAGCTTTCTTT.

The rearrangement uses TRBV6-2 or TRBV6-3 and TRBJ2-3; 13 nucleotides align to TRBD2. The germline V gene has CDR1 MNHEY and CDR2 SVGEGT. V shed 2 bases and J 4 bases; nucleotides not matched to a gene: 9. The CDR3 runs 18 residues. DNA of the CDR3: TGTGCCAGCAGTTACGCCCCTGGACTAGCGGGAGACTCAGATACGCAGTATTTT. It yields the protein CASSYAPGLAGDSDTQYF.

This clone was observed a single time. The rearrangement joins TRBV19 to TRBJ2-7, with 10 bases fitting TRBD1. V shed 5 bases and J 6 bases; nucleotides not matched to a gene: 10. The germline V gene encodes CDR1 LNHDA and CDR2 SQIVND (reference sequence). CDR3 length: 15 amino acids. The CDR3 spells CASSVTGTGVREQYF. The CDR3 DNA is TGTGCCAGTAGTGTCACCGGGACAGGGGTCCGCGAGCAGTACTTC.

The J gene is TRBJ2-2, the V gene TRBV24-1; D not certain. The CDR3 is 12 residues long. Germline values: CDR1 KGHDR, CDR2 SFDVKD. V was clipped by 7 bases and J by 5 bases, with 7 bases between them. This CDR3 reads CATSSRTGELFF. CDR3 DNA: TGTGCCACCAGCTCTCGGACCGGGGAGCTGTTTTTT.